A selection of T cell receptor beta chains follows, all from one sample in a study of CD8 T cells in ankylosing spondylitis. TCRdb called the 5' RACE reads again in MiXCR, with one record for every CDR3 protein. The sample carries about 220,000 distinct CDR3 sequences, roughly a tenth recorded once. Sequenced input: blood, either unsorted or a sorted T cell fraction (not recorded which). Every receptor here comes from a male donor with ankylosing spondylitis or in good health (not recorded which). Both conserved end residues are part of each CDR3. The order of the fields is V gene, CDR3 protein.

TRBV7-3,CASSPGLAGGGDTQYF
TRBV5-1,CASSASQTPGEQYF
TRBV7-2,CASSLGTEPTYEQFF
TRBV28,CASSPGTEAYGHTF
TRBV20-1,CSARRLAGGLPDTQYF
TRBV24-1,CATSDQRAIQETQYF
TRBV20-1,CSAMASGSYNEQFF
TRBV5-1,CASSLVGPLQGYGGPNEQFF
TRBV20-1,CSASGTGRNVRGYTF
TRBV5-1,CASSLVPANTGELFF
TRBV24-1,CATLDRVDKNIQYF